This TCR beta chain was obtained from a study of blood T cell repertoires in COVID-19. V was pared by 4 bases and J by 6 bases, with 9 bases of the junction left unmatched. The CDR3 has 15 amino acids. The germline CDR1 and CDR2 sequences are SGHKS and YYEKEE (reference sequence). Method: immunoSEQ multiplex PCR; TCRdb's copy keeps in-frame clones and lacks some. The data show more than 150,000 clones, with roughly four fifths seen just once and less than 15% held by the top ten. This clone showed up just a few times. Sequenced sample: peripheral blood. The source is a woman older than 75 with COVID-19, enrolled during active disease. The rearrangement uses TRBV5-5 and TRBJ2-1; TRBD1 matches at 8 bases. CDR3 loop: CASSPDQDRVNEQFF. The CDR3 nucleotides read TGTGCCAGCAGCCCAGACCAGGACAGGGTCAATGAGCAGTTCTTC.